The sample holds many counts of the clone carrying this T cell receptor beta chain. Its antigen is still unknown. This sample is drawn from a study of T cells in Graves' hyperthyroidism and ophthalmopathy. The V gene lost 0 bases and the J gene lost 5 bases, with 9 bases spanning the gap. The CDR3 covers 14 residues. The germline gives CDR1 SGHRS, CDR2 YFSETQ. Notes on the study in general: Using 13 V-J features, a model discriminated ophthalmopathy from stable hyperthyroidism.

The CDR3 regions of TCR beta were amplified from RNA transcripts. The HTBI primer set drove a first-round RT-PCR of the TCR CDR3. MiXCR was run by TCRdb on the multiplex PCR reads, yielding one entry per CDR3 protein. The top ten clones hold around 32% of a sample with 400,000 to 600,000 distinct CDR3 sequences, roughly 15% of them seen once. Material for sequencing was blood. The receptor was isolated from a woman aged 25 to 39 with Graves' ophthalmopathy. The chain carries TRBV5-1 and TRBJ2-1, with a weak D call TRBD2 (5 bases). This CDR3 reads CASSLGGLDNEQFF. The CDR3 DNA follows: TGCGCCAGCAGCTTGGGAGGGCTGGACAATGAGCAGTTCTTC.